This entry is about one TCR beta chain. Its cognate antigen is unknown. There are 15 residues in the CDR3. V shed 3 bases, J shed 1 base, and the junction held 6 bases outside the gene matches. Germline values: CDR1 MNHEY, CDR2 SMNVEV (reference sequence). Measured with immunoSEQ multiplex PCR; TCRdb has only the in-frame clones, and not every one. The sample has 15,000 to 20,000 clones; roughly two thirds are singletons. The record originates from a study of T cell repertoires in ileal Crohn's disease. General study points: Sorted CD8 T cells held more high-frequency clones than CD4.

Sequencing was carried out using ileal tissue. This chain connects TRBV27 to TRBJ2-7; 7 nucleotides agree with TRBD2. The origin of this receptor is an adult with Crohn's disease. The CDR3 DNA reads TGTGCCAGCAGTTTCGGACTAGGGGCTTCCTACGAGCAGTACTTC. This codes for CASSFGLGASYEQYF.